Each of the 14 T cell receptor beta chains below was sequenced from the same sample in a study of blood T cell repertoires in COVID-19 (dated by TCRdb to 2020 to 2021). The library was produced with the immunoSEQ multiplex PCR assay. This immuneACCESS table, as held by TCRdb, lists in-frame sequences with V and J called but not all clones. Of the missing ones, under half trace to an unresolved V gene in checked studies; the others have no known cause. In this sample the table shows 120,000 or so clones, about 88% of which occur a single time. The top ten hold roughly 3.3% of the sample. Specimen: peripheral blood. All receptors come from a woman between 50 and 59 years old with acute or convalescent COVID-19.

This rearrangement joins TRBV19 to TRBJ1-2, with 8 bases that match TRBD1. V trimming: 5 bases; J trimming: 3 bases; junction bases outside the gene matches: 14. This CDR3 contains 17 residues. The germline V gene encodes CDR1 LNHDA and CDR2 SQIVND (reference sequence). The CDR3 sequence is CASSWYRQGRLDYGYTF. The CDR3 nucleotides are TGTGCCAGTAGTTGGTACCGACAGGGGCGCCTTGACTATGGCTACACCTTC.

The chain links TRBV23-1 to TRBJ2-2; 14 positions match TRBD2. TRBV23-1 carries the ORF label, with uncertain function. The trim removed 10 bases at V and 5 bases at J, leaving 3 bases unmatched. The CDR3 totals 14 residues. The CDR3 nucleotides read TGCGCCACCCGACTAGCGGGAGGGACCGGGGAGCTGTTTTTT. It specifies CATRLAGGTGELFF.

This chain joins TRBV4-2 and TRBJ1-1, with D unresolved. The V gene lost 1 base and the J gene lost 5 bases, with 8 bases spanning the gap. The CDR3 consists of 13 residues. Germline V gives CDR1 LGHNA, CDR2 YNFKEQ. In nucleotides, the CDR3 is TGTGCCAGCAGCCAAGTTTTGAGGACTGAAGCTTTCTTT. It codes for CASSQVLRTEAFF.

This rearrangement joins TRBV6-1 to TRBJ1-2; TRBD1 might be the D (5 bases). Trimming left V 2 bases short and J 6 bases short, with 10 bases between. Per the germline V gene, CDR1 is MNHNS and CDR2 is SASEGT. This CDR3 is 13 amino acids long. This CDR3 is CASSEQGFDGYTF. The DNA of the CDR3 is TGTGCCAGCAGTGAACAGGGTTTCGATGGCTACACCTTC.

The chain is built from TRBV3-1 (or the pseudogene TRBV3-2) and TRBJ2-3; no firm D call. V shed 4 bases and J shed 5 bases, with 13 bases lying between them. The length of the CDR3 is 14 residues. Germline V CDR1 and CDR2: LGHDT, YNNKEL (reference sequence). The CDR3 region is CASSLTSGEDTQYF. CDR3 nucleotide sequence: TGTGCCAGCAGCCTGACCTCGGGTGAAGATACGCAGTATTTT.

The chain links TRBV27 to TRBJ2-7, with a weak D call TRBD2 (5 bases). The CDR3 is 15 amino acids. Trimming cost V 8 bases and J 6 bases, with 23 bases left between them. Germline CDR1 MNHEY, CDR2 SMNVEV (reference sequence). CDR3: CASRGGRVDPGEQYF. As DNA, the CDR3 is TGTGCCAGCCGCGGCGGGCGGGTTGATCCGGGCGAGCAGTACTTC.

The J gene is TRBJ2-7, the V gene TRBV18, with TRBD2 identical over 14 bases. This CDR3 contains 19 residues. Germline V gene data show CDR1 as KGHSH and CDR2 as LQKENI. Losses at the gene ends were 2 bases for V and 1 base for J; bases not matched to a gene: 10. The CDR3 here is CASSPIGTSGRVFSYEQYF. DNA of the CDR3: TGTGCCAGCTCACCAATCGGGACTAGCGGGAGAGTATTTTCCTACGAGCAGTACTTC.

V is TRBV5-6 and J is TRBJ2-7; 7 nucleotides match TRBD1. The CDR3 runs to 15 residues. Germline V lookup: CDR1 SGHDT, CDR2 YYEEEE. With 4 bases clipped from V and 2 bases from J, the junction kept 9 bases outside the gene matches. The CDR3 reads CASSILGQETYEQYF. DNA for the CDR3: TGTGCCAGCAGCATTCTCGGACAGGAAACCTACGAGCAGTACTTC.

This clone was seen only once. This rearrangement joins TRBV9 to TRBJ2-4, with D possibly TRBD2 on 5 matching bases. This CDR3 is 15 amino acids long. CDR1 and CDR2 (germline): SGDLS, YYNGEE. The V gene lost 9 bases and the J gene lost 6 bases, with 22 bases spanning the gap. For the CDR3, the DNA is TGTGCCAACCTAAACCCGACGGGTGAGGGAAACATTCAGTACTTC. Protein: CANLNPTGEGNIQYF.

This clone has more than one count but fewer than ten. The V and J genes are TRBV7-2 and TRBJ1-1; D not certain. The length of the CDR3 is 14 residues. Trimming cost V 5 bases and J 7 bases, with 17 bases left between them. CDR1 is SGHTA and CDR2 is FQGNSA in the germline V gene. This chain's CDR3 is CASSPILGNGEAFF. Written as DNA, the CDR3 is TGTGCCAGCAGCCCGATCCTCGGGAACGGTGAAGCTTTCTTT.

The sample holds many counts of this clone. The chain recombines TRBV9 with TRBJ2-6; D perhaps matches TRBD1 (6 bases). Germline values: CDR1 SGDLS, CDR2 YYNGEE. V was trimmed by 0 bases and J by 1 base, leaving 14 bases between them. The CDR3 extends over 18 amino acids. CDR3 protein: CASSVAGQPESGANVLTF. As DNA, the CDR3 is TGTGCCAGCAGCGTAGCCGGACAGCCAGAATCTGGGGCCAACGTCCTGACTTTC.

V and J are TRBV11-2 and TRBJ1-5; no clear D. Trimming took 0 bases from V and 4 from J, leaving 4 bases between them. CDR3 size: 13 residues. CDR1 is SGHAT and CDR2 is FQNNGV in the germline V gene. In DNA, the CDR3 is TGTGCCAGCAGCTTAGACCTTAATCAGCCCCAGCATTTT. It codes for CASSLDLNQPQHF.

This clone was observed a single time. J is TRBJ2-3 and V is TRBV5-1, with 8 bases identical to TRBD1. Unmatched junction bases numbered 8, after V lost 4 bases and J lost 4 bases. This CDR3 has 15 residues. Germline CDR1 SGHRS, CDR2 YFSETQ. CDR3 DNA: TGCGCCAGCAGCCCCCGTGACAGGGGCCCAGATACGCAGTATTTT. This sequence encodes CASSPRDRGPDTQYF.

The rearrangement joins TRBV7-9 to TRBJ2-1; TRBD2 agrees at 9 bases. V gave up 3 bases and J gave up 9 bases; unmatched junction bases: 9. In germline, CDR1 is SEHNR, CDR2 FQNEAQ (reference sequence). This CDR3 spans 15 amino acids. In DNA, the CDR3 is TGTGCCAGCAGCTTGGGAGGGAAGCGGGAGGTTGAGCAGTTCTTC. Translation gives CASSLGGKREVEQFF.